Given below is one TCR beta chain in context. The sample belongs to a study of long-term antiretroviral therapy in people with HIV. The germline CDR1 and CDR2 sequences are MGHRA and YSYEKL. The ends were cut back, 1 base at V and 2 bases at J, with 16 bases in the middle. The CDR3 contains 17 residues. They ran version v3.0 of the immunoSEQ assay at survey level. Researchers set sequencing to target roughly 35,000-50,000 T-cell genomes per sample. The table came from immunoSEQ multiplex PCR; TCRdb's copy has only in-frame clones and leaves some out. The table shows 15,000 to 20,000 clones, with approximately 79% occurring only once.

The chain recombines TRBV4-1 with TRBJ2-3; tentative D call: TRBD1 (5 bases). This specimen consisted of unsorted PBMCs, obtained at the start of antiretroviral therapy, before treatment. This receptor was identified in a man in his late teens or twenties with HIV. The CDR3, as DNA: TGCGCCAGCAGCCAAGTTCCGGGCAGGGCTTACACAGATACGCAGTATTTT. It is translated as CASSQVPGRAYTDTQYF.